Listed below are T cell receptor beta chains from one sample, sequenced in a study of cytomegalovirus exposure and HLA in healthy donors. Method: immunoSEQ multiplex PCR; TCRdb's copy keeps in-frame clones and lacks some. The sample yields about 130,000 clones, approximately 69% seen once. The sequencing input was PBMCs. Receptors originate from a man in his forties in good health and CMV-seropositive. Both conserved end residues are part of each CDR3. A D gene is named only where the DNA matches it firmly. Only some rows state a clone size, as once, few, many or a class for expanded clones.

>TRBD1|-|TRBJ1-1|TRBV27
CASSLGQGKGAFF
TGTGCCAGCAGTTTGGGACAGGGTAAAGGAGCTTTCTTT
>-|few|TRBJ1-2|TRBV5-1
CASSLGEGGYTF
TGCGCCAGCAGCTTAGGGGAGGGTGGCTACACCTTC
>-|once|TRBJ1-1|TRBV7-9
CASSSTTFGAYRTEAFF
TGTGCCAGCAGCTCGACGACCTTTGGGGCTTATCGCACTGAAGCTTTCTTT
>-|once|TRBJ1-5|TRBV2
CASSEGGRRANQPQHF
TGTGCCAGCAGTGAAGGAGGGAGAAGGGCCAATCAGCCCCAGCATTTT
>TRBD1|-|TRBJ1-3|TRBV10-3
CAISDQGAGNTIYF
TGTGCCATCAGTGACCAGGGGGCTGGAAACACCATATATTTT
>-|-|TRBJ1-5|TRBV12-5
CASGPGTRSNQPQHF
TGTGCTAGTGGTCCGGGAACGCGGAGCAATCAGCCCCAGCATTTT
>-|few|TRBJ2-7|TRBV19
CASKQGNEQYF
TGTGCCAGTAAACAGGGCAACGAGCAGTACTTC
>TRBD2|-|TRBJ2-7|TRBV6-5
CASSYGGRSYEQYF
TGTGCCAGCAGTTACGGCGGGAGGTCCTACGAGCAGTACTTC
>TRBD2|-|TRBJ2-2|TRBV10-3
CAIWRDGGEVGELFF
TGTGCCATCTGGCGCGACGGGGGGGAAGTCGGGGAGCTGTTTTTT
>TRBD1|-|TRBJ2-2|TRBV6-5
CASRAGTGGTGELFF
TGTGCCAGCAGAGCCGGGACAGGGGGGACCGGGGAGCTGTTTTTT
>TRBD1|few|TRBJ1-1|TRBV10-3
CAISVSGQGKTEAFF
TGTGCCATCAGTGTATCGGGACAGGGGAAAACTGAAGCTTTCTTT
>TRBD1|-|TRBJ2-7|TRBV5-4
CASGGGTGGKQYF
TGTGCCAGCGGTGGGGGGACAGGGGGTAAGCAGTACTTC
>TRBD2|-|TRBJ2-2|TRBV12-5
CASGLLAPSGRFSGELFF
TGTGCTAGTGGTCTCCTTGCCCCAAGCGGGAGGTTCAGCGGGGAGCTGTTTTTT
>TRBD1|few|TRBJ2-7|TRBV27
CASRSAGTGLYEQYF
TGTGCCAGCAGGTCAGCCGGGACAGGACTCTACGAGCAGTACTTC
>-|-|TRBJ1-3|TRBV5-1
CASSLEGSGNTIYF
TGCGCCAGCAGCTTGGAGGGGTCTGGAAACACCATATATTTT
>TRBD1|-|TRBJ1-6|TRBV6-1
CASSAYGGRTGDNSPLHF
TGTGCCAGCAGTGCCTATGGAGGTCGGACAGGAGATAATTCACCCCTCCACTTT
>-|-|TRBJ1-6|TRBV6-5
CASSYGQSNSPLHF
TGTGCCAGCAGTTATGGACAGTCTAATTCACCCCTCCACTTT
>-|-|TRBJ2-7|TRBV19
CASTPGLWSGDSYEQYF
TGTGCCAGTACCCCGGGTCTCTGGTCAGGGGATTCCTACGAGCAGTACTTC
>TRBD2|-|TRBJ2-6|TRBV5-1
CASSQGLAGFLSGANVLTF
TGCGCCAGCAGCCAGGGACTAGCGGGATTCCTCTCTGGGGCCAACGTCCTGACTTTC
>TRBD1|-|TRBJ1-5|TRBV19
CASSILEGAVGSNQPQHF
TGTGCCAGTAGTATATTAGAGGGGGCGGTTGGGAGCAATCAGCCCCAGCATTTT
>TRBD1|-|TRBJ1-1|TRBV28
CASSLPTGWSTEAFF
TGTGCCAGCAGTTTACCGACAGGGTGGAGCACTGAAGCTTTCTTT
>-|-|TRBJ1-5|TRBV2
CASSGSQGSQPQHF
TGTGCCAGCAGTGGCAGTCAGGGTAGTCAGCCCCAGCATTTT
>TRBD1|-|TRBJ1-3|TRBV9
CASSADRQFGNTIYF
TGTGCCAGCAGCGCGGACAGGCAGTTCGGAAACACCATATATTTT
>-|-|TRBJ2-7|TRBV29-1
CSARAPGEQYF
TGCAGCGCTCGAGCCCCCGGGGAGCAGTACTTC
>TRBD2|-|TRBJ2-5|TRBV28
CASSPAGTSGAQETQYF
TGTGCCAGCAGTCCGGCCGGGACTAGCGGGGCCCAAGAGACCCAGTACTTC
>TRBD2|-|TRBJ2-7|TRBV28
CASSSKSGGRGEILGEQYF
TGTGCCAGCAGTTCAAAATCCGGGGGGCGGGGGGAGATTCTGGGCGAGCAGTACTTC
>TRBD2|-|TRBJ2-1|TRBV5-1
CASSLALVAGDEQFF
TGCGCCAGCAGCTTGGCCCTGGTAGCGGGGGATGAGCAGTTCTTC
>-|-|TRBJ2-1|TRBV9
CASSVGLGDNEQFF
TGTGCCAGCAGCGTAGGTCTAGGTGACAATGAGCAGTTCTTC
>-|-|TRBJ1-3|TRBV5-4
CASSLEGARGAGNTIYF
TGTGCCAGCAGCTTGGAAGGGGCCAGGGGAGCTGGAAACACCATATATTTT
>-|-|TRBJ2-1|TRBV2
CASSERDPYNEQFF
TGTGCCAGCAGTGAGCGAGATCCCTACAATGAGCAGTTCTTC
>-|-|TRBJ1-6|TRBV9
CASSGGEGAWTPLHF
TGTGCCAGCAGCGGGGGGGAGGGTGCATGGACACCCCTCCACTTT
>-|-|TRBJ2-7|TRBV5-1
CASSLGGLAGTYEQYF
TGCGCCAGCAGCTTGGGAGGGCTGGCAGGGACTTACGAGCAGTACTTC
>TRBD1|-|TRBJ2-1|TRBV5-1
CASSLQVTGDHEQFF
TGCGCCAGCAGCTTGCAGGTTACAGGGGATCATGAGCAGTTCTTC
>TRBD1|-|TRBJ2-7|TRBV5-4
CASSFFGDRAYEQYF
TGTGCCAGCAGCTTTTTTGGGGACAGGGCCTACGAGCAGTACTTC
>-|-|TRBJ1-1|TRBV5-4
CASSFGGRYTEAFF
TGTGCCAGCAGCTTTGGGGGGAGGTACACTGAAGCTTTCTTT
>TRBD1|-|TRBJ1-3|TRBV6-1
CASSEVFRTGISSGNTIYF
TGTGCCAGCAGTGAGGTCTTCAGGACAGGAATTAGCTCTGGAAACACCATATATTTT
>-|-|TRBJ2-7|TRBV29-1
CSAGGVDEQYF
TGCAGCGCCGGGGGTGTGGACGAGCAGTACTTC
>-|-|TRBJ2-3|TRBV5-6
CASSLGSPTWDTQYF
TGTGCCAGCAGCTTGGGGAGTCCCACATGGGATACGCAGTATTTT
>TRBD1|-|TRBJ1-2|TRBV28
CASYTGGDGGYTF
TGTGCCAGTTATACAGGGGGCGATGGAGGCTACACCTTC
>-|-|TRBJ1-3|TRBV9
CASSKTGSSGNTIYF
TGTGCCAGCAGTAAAACAGGGTCTTCTGGAAACACCATATATTTT
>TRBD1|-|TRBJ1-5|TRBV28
CASSLPGQGGNQPQHF
TGTGCCAGCAGTTTACCGGGACAGGGGGGGAATCAGCCCCAGCATTTT